This T cell receptor (beta chain) was recovered during a study of blood T cell repertoires in COVID-19. Looking at the study overall: COVID-19 samples, acute and convalescent, were from the United States, Italy and Spain.

Only in-frame clones appear in the TCRdb table, and some are missing; sequencing was by immunoSEQ multiplex PCR. The table lists approximately 100,000 clones, almost 95% of them singletons. The trim removed 8 bases at V and 13 bases at J, leaving 7 bases unmatched. This CDR3 region has 11 residues. Per germline, CDR1 MDHEN and CDR2 SYDVKM. V gene TRBV28 combines with J gene TRBJ2-1, with TRBD2 identical over 8 bases. Material: peripheral blood. The receptor's source is a man aged 50 or older with active COVID-19. The CDR3 here is CASRALAGQFF. The CDR3 DNA follows: TGTGCCAGCCGGGCCCTAGCGGGTCAGTTCTTC.